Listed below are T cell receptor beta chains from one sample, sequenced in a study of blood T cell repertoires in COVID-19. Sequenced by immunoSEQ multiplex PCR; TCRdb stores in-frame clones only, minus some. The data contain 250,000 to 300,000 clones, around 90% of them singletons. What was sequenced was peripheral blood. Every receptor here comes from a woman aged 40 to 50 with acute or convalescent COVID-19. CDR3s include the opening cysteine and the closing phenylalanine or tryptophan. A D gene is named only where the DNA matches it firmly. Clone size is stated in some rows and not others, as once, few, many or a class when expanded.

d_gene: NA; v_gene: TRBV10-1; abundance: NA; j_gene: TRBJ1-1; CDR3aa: CASSDPGLGKDQAFF; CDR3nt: TGCGCCAGCAGTGACCCCGGACTGGGGAAAGATCAAGCTTTCTTT
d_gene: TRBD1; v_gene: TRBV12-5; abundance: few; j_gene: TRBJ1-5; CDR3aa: CASGLVRVEGTGLNQPQHF; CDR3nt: TGTGCTAGTGGTTTGGTAAGGGTTGAAGGGACAGGACTCAATCAGCCCCAGCATTTT
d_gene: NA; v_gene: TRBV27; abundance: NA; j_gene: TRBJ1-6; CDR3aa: CASSLSQGSSPLHF; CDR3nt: TGTGCCAGCAGTTTAAGTCAGGGTAGTTCACCCCTCCACTTT
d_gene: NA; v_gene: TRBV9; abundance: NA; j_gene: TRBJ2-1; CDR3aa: CASSGPSGGGRSEEQFF; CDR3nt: TGTGCCAGCAGCGGACCTTCTGGGGGAGGCAGGTCGGAGGAGCAGTTCTTC
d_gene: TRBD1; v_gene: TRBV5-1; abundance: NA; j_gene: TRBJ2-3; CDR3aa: CASSVGRDRTTDTQYF; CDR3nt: TGCGCCAGCAGCGTCGGAAGGGACAGGACCACAGATACGCAGTATTTT
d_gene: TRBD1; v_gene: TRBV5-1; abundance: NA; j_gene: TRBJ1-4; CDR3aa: CASSLTGTANEKLFF; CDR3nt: TGCGCCAGCAGCTTAACCGGGACAGCGAATGAAAAACTGTTTTTT
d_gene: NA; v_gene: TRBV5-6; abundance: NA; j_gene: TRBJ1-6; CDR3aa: CASSTPRNSPLHF; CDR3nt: TGTGCCAGCAGCACCCCACGGAATTCACCCCTCCACTTT
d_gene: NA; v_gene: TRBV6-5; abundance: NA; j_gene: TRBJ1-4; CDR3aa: CASIRGNEKLFF; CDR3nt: TGTGCCAGCATAAGGGGAAATGAAAAACTGTTTTTT
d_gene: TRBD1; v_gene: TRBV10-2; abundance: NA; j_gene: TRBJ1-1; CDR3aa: CASIPRDRNTEAFF; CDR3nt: TGCGCCAGCATCCCCAGGGACAGGAACACTGAAGCTTTCTTT
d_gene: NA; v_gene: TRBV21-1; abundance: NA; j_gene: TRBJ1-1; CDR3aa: CASSKGASAEAFF; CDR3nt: TGTGCCAGCAGCAAAGGGGCATCGGCTGAAGCTTTCTTT
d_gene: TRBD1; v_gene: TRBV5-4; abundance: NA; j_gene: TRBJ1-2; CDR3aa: CASSLGGQGNGYTF; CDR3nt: TGTGCCAGCAGCTTGGGCGGACAGGGGAATGGCTACACCTTC
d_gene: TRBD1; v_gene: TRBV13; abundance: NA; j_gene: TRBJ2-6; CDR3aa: CASSPRLPDRGSGANVLTF; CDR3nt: TGTGCCAGCAGCCCCCGCCTCCCGGACAGGGGATCTGGGGCCAACGTCCTGACTTTC
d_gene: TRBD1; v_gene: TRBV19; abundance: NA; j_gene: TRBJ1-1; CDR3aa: CASTPGTGGSTEAFF; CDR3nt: TGTGCCAGTACGCCCGGAACAGGGGGTAGCACTGAAGCTTTCTTT
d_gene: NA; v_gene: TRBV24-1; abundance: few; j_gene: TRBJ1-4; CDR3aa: CATSEGATNEKLFF; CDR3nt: TGTGCCACCAGTGAAGGGGCAACTAATGAAAAACTGTTTTTT
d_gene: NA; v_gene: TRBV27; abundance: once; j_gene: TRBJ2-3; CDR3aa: CASSLPGPKGPSDTQYF; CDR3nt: TGTGCCAGCAGTTTACCGGGCCCCAAGGGGCCATCAGATACGCAGTATTTT
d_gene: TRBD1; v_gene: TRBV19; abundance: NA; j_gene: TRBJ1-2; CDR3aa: CASSTNPGQGDYGYTF; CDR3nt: TGTGCCAGTAGTACTAACCCCGGACAGGGCGACTATGGCTACACCTTC
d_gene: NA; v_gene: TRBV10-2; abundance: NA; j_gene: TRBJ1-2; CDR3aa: CASSPGERDYTF; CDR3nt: TGCGCCAGCAGCCCGGGAGAACGAGACTACACCTTC
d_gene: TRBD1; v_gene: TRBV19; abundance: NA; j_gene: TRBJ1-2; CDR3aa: CASSMGRTGRRLGAYGYTF; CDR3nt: TGTGCCAGTAGTATGGGGAGGACAGGCCGACGGTTGGGAGCCTATGGCTACACCTTC
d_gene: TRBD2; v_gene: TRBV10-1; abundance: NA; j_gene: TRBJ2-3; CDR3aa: CASSEGRGAKDTQYF; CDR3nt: TGCGCCAGCAGTGAAGGGCGGGGGGCGAAAGATACGCAGTATTTT
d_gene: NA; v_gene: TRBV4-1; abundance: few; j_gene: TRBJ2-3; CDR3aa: CASSQDLATKRLDTQYF; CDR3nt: TGCGCCAGCAGCCAAGATCTAGCGACGAAGAGGTTGGATACGCAGTATTTT
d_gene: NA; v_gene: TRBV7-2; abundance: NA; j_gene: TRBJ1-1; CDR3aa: CASSLWQGGTEAFF; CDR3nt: TGTGCCAGCAGCTTATGGCAGGGTGGGACTGAAGCTTTCTTT
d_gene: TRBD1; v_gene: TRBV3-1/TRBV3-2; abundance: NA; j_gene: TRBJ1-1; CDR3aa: CASSQTGGTGRNTEAFF; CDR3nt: TGTGCCAGCAGCCAAACCGGCGGGACAGGGAGGAACACTGAAGCTTTCTTT
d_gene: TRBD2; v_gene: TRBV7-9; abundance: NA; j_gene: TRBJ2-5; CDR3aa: CASSFGPSGGQETQYF; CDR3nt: TGTGCCAGCAGCTTTGGGCCTAGCGGGGGACAAGAGACCCAGTACTTC
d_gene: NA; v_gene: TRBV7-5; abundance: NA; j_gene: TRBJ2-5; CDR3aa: CARSFQTGPETQYF; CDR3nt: TGTGCCAGAAGCTTCCAGACAGGGCCCGAGACCCAGTACTTC
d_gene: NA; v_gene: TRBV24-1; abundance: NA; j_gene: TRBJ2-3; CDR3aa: CATSVGRASTDTQYF; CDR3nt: TGTGCCACCAGTGTCGGCAGGGCAAGCACAGATACGCAGTATTTT
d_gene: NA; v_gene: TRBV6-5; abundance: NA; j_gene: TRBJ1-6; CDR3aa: CASRRRAPGSPLHF; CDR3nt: TGTGCCAGCAGACGCCGGGCCCCGGGGTCACCCCTCCACTTT
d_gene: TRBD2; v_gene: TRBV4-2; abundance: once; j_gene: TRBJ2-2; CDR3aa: CASSQESPAGGATGELFF; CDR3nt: TGTGCCAGCAGCCAAGAAAGTCCGGCGGGGGGGGCCACCGGGGAGCTGTTTTTT
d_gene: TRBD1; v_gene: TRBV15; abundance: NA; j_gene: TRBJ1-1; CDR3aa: CATSRKNRDRGPYTEAFF; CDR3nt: TGTGCCACCAGCAGAAAAAACCGGGACAGGGGGCCCTATACTGAAGCTTTCTTT
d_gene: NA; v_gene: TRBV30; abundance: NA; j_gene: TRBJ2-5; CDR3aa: CAWGASQETQYF; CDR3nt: TGTGCCTGGGGAGCCAGCCAAGAGACCCAGTACTTC
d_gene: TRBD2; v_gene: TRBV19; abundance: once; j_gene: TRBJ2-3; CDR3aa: CASSDSGVITDTQYF; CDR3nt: TGTGCCAGTAGTGATAGCGGGGTCATCACAGATACGCAGTATTTT
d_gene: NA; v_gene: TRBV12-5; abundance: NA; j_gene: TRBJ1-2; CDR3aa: CASGLVPRDTRGYGYTF; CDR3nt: TGTGCTAGTGGTTTGGTCCCCCGGGACACCCGTGGCTATGGCTACACCTTC
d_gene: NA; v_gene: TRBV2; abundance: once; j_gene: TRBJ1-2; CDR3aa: CASSAGRTNYGYTF; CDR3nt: TGTGCCAGCAGTGCAGGGAGGACTAACTATGGCTACACCTTC
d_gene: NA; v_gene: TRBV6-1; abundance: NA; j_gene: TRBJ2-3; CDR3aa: CASSETGALPGGTDTQYF; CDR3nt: TGTGCCAGCAGTGAGACAGGGGCCCTCCCGGGGGGTACAGATACGCAGTATTTT
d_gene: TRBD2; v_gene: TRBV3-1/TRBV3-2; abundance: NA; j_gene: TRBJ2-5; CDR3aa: CASSLLAGGQETQYF; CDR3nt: TGTGCCAGCAGCCTCCTAGCGGGGGGCCAAGAGACCCAGTACTTC
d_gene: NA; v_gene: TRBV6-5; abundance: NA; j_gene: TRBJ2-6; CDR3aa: CASSPQAGANVLTF; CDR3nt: TGTGCCAGCAGCCCCCAGGCTGGGGCCAACGTCCTGACTTTC
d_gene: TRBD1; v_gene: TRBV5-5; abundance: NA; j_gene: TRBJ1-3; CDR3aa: CASSPGTASGNTIYF; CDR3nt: TGTGCCAGCAGCCCCGGGACAGCCTCTGGAAACACCATATATTTT
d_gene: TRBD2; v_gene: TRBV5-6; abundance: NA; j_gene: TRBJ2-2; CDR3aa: CASRWEGRRTGELFF; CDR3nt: TGTGCCAGCCGCTGGGAGGGGCGTCGCACCGGGGAGCTGTTTTTT
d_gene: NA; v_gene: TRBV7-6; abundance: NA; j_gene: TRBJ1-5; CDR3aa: CASSLRLRSYSNQPQHF; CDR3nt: TGTGCCAGCAGCTTAAGATTGCGTTCATATAGCAATCAGCCCCAGCATTTT
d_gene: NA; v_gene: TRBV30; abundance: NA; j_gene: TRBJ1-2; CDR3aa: CAWILRGAHYGYTF; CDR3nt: TGTGCCTGGATCTTAAGGGGCGCACATTATGGCTACACCTTC
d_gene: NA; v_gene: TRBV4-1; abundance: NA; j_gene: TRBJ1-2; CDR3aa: CASSQVAQGMSTLRF; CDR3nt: TGCGCCAGCAGCCAAGTAGCCCAGGGGATGTCCACCTTACGCTTC
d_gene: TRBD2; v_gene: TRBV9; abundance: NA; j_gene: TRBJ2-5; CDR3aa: CASSVAVGREETQYF; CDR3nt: TGTGCCAGCAGCGTAGCCGTCGGGAGGGAAGAGACCCAGTACTTC
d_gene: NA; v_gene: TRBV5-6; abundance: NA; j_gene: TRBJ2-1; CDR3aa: CASSLIGAGTYNEQFF; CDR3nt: TGTGCCAGCAGCTTGATTGGGGCAGGAACCTACAATGAGCAGTTCTTC
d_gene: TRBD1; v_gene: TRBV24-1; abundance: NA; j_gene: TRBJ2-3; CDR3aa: CATSDPGTGTDTQYF; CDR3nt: TGTGCCACCAGTGACCCCGGGACAGGGACCGATACGCAGTATTTT
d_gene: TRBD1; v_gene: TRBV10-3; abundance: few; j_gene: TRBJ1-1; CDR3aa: CAIRGQGMGTEAFF; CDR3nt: TGTGCCATCAGAGGACAGGGTATGGGCACTGAAGCTTTCTTT
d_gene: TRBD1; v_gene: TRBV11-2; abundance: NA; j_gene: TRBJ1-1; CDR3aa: CASSPGQGGEFGTEAFF; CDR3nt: TGTGCCAGCAGCCCCGGACAGGGGGGGGAGTTCGGCACTGAAGCTTTCTTT
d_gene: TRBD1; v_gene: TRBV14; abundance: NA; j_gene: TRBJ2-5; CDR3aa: CASSRIKDRSQETQYF; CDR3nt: TGTGCCAGCAGCCGTATAAAGGACAGGAGTCAAGAGACCCAGTACTTC
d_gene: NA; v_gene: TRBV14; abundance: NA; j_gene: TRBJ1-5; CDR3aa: CASSQGGAQPQHF; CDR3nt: TGTGCCAGCAGCCAAGGCGGAGCCCAGCCCCAGCATTTT
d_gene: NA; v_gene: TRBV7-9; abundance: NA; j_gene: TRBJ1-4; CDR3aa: CASSLPVAALLFF; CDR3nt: TGTGCCAGCAGCTTACCCGTCGCGGCGCTCCTGTTTTTT
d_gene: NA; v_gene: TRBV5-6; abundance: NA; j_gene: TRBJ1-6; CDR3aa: CASSLPGANSPLHF; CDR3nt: TGTGCCAGCAGCTTGCCAGGGGCTAATTCACCCCTCCACTTT
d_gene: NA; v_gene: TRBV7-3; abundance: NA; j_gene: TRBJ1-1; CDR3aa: CASSLMGQGTEAFF; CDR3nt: TGTGCCAGCAGCTTAATGGGGCAGGGCACTGAAGCTTTCTTT
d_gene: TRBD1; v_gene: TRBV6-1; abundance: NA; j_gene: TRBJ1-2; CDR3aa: CASSELPIPTGAYGYTF; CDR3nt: TGTGCCAGCAGTGAACTACCGATTCCGACAGGGGCCTATGGCTACACCTTC
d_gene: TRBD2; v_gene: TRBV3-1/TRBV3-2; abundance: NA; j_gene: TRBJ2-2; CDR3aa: CASSPTPGLATIKATGELFF; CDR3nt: TGTGCCAGCAGCCCCACTCCGGGACTAGCGACCATCAAGGCCACCGGGGAGCTGTTTTTT
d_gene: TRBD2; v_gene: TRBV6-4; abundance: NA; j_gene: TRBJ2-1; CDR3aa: CASSKSGGAGNEQFF; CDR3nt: TGTGCCAGCAGTAAAAGCGGGGGGGCGGGCAATGAGCAGTTCTTC